The present entry profiles one T cell receptor beta chain with its context. This entry belongs to a study of patients and donors after allogeneic stem cell transplantation. Via MiXCR, TCRdb re-called the RT-PCR reads, giving one row per CDR3 protein. The sample lists hundreds of thousands of distinct CDR3 sequences, roughly 17% seen once, with 7.2% in the top ten. V lost 0 bases and J 7 bases, leaving 15 bases between the germline ends. Germline V gives CDR1 DFQATT, CDR2 SNEGSKA (reference sequence). This CDR3 spans 14 amino acids. The sequenced sample was blood, either unsorted or a sorted T cell fraction (not recorded which). The source of this sequence is a human donor who was either an allogeneic HSCT recipient or a stem cell or donor lymphocyte infusion donor (not recorded which). It is not recorded whose cells these are; they may come from a transplant donor. This chain uses TRBV20-1 with TRBJ1-2, with D tentatively TRBD1 (5 bases). The CDR3 sequence: CSARDRQGTPGYTF. The CDR3 nucleotides read TGCAGTGCTAGAGATCGACAAGGGACGCCTGGCTACACCTTC.